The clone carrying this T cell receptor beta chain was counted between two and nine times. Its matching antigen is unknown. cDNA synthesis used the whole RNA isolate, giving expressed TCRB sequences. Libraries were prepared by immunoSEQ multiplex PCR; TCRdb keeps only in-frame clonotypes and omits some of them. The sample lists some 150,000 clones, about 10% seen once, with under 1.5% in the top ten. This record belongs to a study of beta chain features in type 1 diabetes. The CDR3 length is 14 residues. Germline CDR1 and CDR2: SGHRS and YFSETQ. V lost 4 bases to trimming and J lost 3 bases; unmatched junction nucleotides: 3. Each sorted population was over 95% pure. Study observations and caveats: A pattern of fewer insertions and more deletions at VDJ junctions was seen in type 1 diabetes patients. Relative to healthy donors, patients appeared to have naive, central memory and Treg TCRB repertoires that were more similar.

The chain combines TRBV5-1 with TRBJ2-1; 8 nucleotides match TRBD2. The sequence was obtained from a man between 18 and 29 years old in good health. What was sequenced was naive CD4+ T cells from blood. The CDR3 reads CASSISGDYNEQFF. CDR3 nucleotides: TGCGCCAGCAGCATTAGCGGGGACTACAATGAGCAGTTCTTC.